The T cell receptor (beta chain) described here comes from a study of a mutant IDH1 vaccine in newly diagnosed glioma. Concerning this clone itself: The antigen is not known.

The protocol was immunoSEQ multiplex PCR, while the TCRdb copy is restricted to in-frame clones and leaves out a portion. The table lists 35,000 to 55,000 clones, less than 85% of them singletons. Sample time point: week 23, last vaccination. Each vaccine dose was 300 ug of mutant IDH1 20-mer peptide, with topical imiquimod. The receptor was isolated from a young woman with glioma. Some clones in this sample may be carry-over from other donors' samples. The sample in question was PBMCs, obtained from a glioma patient whose treatment included an IDH1 peptide vaccine.

In DNA form, the CDR3 reads TGTGCCAGTCGAGACCCCTCTACGGGAGGGCGAGATACGCAGTATTTT. It yields the protein CASRDPSTGGRDTQYF. This rearrangement joins TRBV19 to TRBJ2-3, with 8 positions matching TRBD2. CDR3 length equals 16 residues. From germline, CDR1 is LNHDA and CDR2 SQIVND (reference sequence). Germline trimming cut 8 bases from V and 5 bases from J; bases unmatched to any gene: 15.